This T cell receptor (beta chain) emerged from a study of spatial heterogeneity in lung cancer. Study in general: As counted in raw reads, each unique TCR and UMI combination appeared more than ten times on average.

Germline V gene lookup returns CDR1 SEHNR and CDR2 FQNEAQ (reference sequence). Trimming took 5 bases from V and 8 from J, leaving 12 bases between them. The CDR3 spans 13 residues. The time point denotes: sample taken at primary tumor resection. Tumor, nontumor lung or frozen PBMC supplied whole RNA, sequenced without sorting. The library protocol tagged each TCR cDNA with a unique molecular identifier. Via MiXCR, TCRdb re-called the 5' RACE reads, giving one row per CDR3 protein. Of some 38,000 distinct CDR3 sequences in the sample, approximately 7.5% were seen once. The rearrangement links TRBV7-9 to TRBJ1-4, with D perhaps matching TRBD1 (6 bases). The sequence derives from a male donor with early-stage non-small cell lung cancer. Sequencing used PBMCs, obtained at surgery. In DNA form, the CDR3 reads TGTGCCAGCAGCCAGAATGGGGGCGAAAAACTGTTTTTT. Translated, it gives CASSQNGGEKLFF.